A selection of T cell receptor beta chains follows, all from one sample in a study of OX40 agonist ivuxolimab in advanced cancers. Sequenced by immunoSEQ multiplex PCR; TCRdb stores in-frame clones only, minus some. The sample contains some 38,000 clones, roughly nine tenths of which appear only once. The sample here was CD4+ or CD8+ T cells sorted from blood, taken in a trial of the OX40 agonist ivuxolimab. The source is an adult with an advanced solid tumor such as melanoma, head and neck, liver or kidney cancer. Both conserved end residues are part of each CDR3. Each record gives: J gene, V gene, clone size, D gene, CDR3 DNA, CDR3 protein. A D gene is named only where the DNA matches it firmly. The size of a clone is reported for some rows only, either as once, few or many, or as a class for expanded clones.

j_call: TRBJ2-7
v_call: TRBV5-1
clone_size: NA
d_call: TRBD2
cdr3_nt: TGCGCCAGCAGCTTTAGGACTAGCCTTACTCTCGAGCAGTACTTC
cdr3_aa: CASSFRTSLTLEQYF

j_call: TRBJ2-7
v_call: TRBV10-1
clone_size: NA
d_call: TRBD2
cdr3_nt: TGCGCCAGCAGTGAGGAGAAAGGGAGGGACGTCGAGCAGTACTTC
cdr3_aa: CASSEEKGRDVEQYF

j_call: TRBJ1-6
v_call: TRBV6-5
clone_size: NA
d_call: NA
cdr3_nt: TGTGCCAGCAGCCACGGGGTGGCAGGGCGAGTGTCCCTCCACTTT
cdr3_aa: CASSHGVAGRVSLHF

j_call: TRBJ1-1
v_call: TRBV20-1
clone_size: NA
d_call: NA
cdr3_nt: TGCAGTGCTAGAGGCGACAGGGAAGCTTTCTTT
cdr3_aa: CSARGDREAFF

j_call: TRBJ2-5
v_call: TRBV25-1
clone_size: NA
d_call: NA
cdr3_nt: TGTGCCAGCAGTGAGGGGGTAGCGGGACAGCAAGAGACCCAGTACTTC
cdr3_aa: CASSEGVAGQQETQYF

j_call: TRBJ2-7
v_call: TRBV7-2
clone_size: NA
d_call: NA
cdr3_nt: TGTGCCAGCAGCCCAGGGGTGGCTTACGAGCAGTACTTC
cdr3_aa: CASSPGVAYEQYF

j_call: TRBJ1-2
v_call: TRBV4-3
clone_size: once
d_call: NA
cdr3_nt: TGCGCCAGCAGCCAAGGCGGGAGTTATGGCTACACCTTC
cdr3_aa: CASSQGGSYGYTF

j_call: TRBJ2-5
v_call: TRBV7-6
clone_size: NA
d_call: NA
cdr3_nt: TGTGCCAGCAGCTTAGGCAGGGTAGCAGGGACCCAAGAGACCCAGTACTTC
cdr3_aa: CASSLGRVAGTQETQYF

j_call: TRBJ2-1
v_call: TRBV19
clone_size: NA
d_call: NA
cdr3_nt: TGTGCCAGTAGTGGTGGCGGGGATTACAATGAGCAGTTCTTC
cdr3_aa: CASSGGGDYNEQFF

j_call: TRBJ2-1
v_call: TRBV6-5
clone_size: NA
d_call: NA
cdr3_nt: TGTGCCAGCAGCCACTCCGAGGTGAATGAGCAGTTCTTC
cdr3_aa: CASSHSEVNEQFF

j_call: TRBJ2-2
v_call: TRBV25-1
clone_size: NA
d_call: NA
cdr3_nt: TGTGCCAGCAGTGCGGCCCTACGGGGGGAGCTGTTTTTT
cdr3_aa: CASSAALRGELFF

j_call: TRBJ2-2
v_call: TRBV4-3
clone_size: NA
d_call: TRBD2
cdr3_nt: TGCGCCAGCAGCCAAGATCGGACTAGCGCGGGCGGGGAGCTGTTTTTT
cdr3_aa: CASSQDRTSAGGELFF

j_call: TRBJ2-5
v_call: TRBV15
clone_size: once
d_call: TRBD2
cdr3_nt: TGTGCCACCAGCGAGGGTACGGGGGGAGAGACCCAGTACTTC
cdr3_aa: CATSEGTGGETQYF

j_call: TRBJ2-5
v_call: TRBV10-1
clone_size: NA
d_call: TRBD1
cdr3_nt: TGCGCCAGCAGCCCGGGACAGATCCAAGAGACCCAGTACTTC
cdr3_aa: CASSPGQIQETQYF

j_call: TRBJ2-6
v_call: TRBV4-1
clone_size: NA
d_call: TRBD1
cdr3_nt: TGCGCCAGCAGCCAAGGGGCAGGGGGCTCTGGGGCCAACGTCCTGACTTTC
cdr3_aa: CASSQGAGGSGANVLTF

j_call: TRBJ1-5
v_call: TRBV4-3
clone_size: NA
d_call: NA
cdr3_nt: TGCGCCAGCAGCCCGTCCCTAGTTCTTAGCAGTCAGCCCCAGCATTTT
cdr3_aa: CASSPSLVLSSQPQHF

j_call: TRBJ1-6
v_call: TRBV6-6
clone_size: few
d_call: TRBD1
cdr3_nt: TGTGCCAGCAGATCTGGGACAGGGTATTCACCCCTCCACTTT
cdr3_aa: CASRSGTGYSPLHF

j_call: TRBJ1-4
v_call: TRBV6-5
clone_size: NA
d_call: NA
cdr3_nt: TGTGCCAGCAGTTACGGACAGACGGATGAAAAACTGTTTTTT
cdr3_aa: CASSYGQTDEKLFF

j_call: TRBJ1-2
v_call: TRBV29-1
clone_size: many
d_call: NA
cdr3_nt: TGCAGCGTTGTGGCGGCGGAGGAATATGGCTACACCTTC
cdr3_aa: CSVVAAEEYGYTF

j_call: TRBJ1-2
v_call: TRBV11-2
clone_size: NA
d_call: NA
cdr3_nt: TGTGCCAGCAGCCAAGGGATGGGCTATGGCTACACCTTC
cdr3_aa: CASSQGMGYGYTF

j_call: TRBJ1-5
v_call: TRBV5-1
clone_size: NA
d_call: NA
cdr3_nt: TGCGCCAGCAGCCCAGGGGATGGGGTTTATCAGCCCCAGCATTTT
cdr3_aa: CASSPGDGVYQPQHF

j_call: TRBJ1-1
v_call: TRBV27
clone_size: NA
d_call: NA
cdr3_nt: TGTGCCAGCAGTTTAAGGGGGAATGGGAACACTGAAGCTTTCTTT
cdr3_aa: CASSLRGNGNTEAFF

j_call: TRBJ2-1
v_call: TRBV11-2
clone_size: NA
d_call: TRBD2
cdr3_nt: TGTGCCAGCAGCCAGGGACTAGCGGGGGAACTGTACAATGAGCAGTTCTTC
cdr3_aa: CASSQGLAGELYNEQFF

j_call: TRBJ2-5
v_call: TRBV27
clone_size: NA
d_call: TRBD2
cdr3_nt: TGTGCCAGCAGTCGCTCTAGCGGGGGGGCCGGGGAGACCCAGTACTTC
cdr3_aa: CASSRSSGGAGETQYF